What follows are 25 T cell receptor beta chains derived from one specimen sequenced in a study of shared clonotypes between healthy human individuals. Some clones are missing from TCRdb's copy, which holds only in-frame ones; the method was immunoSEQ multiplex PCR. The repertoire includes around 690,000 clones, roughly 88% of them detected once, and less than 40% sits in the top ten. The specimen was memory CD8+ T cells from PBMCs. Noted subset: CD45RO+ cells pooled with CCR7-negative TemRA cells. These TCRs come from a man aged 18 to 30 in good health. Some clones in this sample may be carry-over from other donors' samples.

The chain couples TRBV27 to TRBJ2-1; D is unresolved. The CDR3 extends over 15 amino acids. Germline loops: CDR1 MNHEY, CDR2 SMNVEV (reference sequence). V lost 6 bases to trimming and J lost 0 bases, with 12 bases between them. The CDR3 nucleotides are TGTGCCAGCAGAAAGTCAAGAGGCTCCTACAATGAGCAGTTCTTC. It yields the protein CASRKSRGSYNEQFF.

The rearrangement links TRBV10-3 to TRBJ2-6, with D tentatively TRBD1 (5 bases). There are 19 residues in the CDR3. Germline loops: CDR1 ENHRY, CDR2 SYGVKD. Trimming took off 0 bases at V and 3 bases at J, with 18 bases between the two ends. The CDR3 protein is CAISESRPSGLSGANVLTF. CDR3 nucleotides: TGTGCCATCAGTGAGTCTAGGCCATCAGGGCTAAGTGGGGCCAACGTCCTGACTTTC.

CDR3 DNA: TGCGCCAGCAGTCAATCGGGCACGGCTAGGGTTTTCGAGCAGTACTTC. Translating gives CASSQSGTARVFEQYF. This sequence joins TRBV23-1 and TRBJ2-7; D not resolved. TRBV23-1 is sorted into the ORF group, with uncertain function. V lost 0 bases and J 6 bases, leaving 18 bases between the germline ends. The length of the CDR3 is 16 residues.

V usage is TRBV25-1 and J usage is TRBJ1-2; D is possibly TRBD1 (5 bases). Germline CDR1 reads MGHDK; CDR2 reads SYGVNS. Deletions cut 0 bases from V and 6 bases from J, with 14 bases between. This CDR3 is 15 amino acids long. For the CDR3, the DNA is TGTGCCAGCAGTGAATATAGAGGAGGGGTTGATGGCTACACCTTC. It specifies CASSEYRGGVDGYTF.

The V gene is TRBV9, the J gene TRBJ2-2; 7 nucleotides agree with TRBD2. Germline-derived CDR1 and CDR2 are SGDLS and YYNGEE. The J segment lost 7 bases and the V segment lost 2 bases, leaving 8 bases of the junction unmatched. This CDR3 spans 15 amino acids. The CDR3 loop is CASSVGGSAGGELFF. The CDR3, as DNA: TGTGCCAGCAGCGTCGGGGGGAGCGCCGGCGGGGAGCTGTTTTTT.

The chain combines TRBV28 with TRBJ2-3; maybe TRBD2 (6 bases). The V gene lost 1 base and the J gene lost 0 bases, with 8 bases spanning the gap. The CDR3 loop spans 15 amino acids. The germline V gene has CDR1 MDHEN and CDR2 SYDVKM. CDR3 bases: TGTGCCAGCAGTTTATTAGCGGTTAGCACAGATACGCAGTATTTT. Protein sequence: CASSLLAVSTDTQYF. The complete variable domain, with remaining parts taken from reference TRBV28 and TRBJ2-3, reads DVKVTQSSRYLVKRTGEKVFLECVQDMDHENMFWYRQDPGLGLRLIYFSYDVKMKEKGDIPEGYSVSREKKERFSLILESASTNQTSMYLCASSLLAVSTDTQYFGPGTRLTVL.

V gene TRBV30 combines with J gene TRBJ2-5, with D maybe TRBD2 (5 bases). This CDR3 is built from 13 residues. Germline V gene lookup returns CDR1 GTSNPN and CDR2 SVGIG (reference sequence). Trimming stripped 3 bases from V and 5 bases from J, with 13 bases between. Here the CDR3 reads CAWRDSGWETQYF. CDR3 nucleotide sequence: TGTGCCTGGAGAGATTCGGGATGGGAGACCCAGTACTTC.

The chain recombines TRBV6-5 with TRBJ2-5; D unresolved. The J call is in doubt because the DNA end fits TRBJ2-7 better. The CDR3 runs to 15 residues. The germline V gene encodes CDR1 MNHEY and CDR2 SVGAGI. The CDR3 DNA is TGTGCCAGCAGTTACTCGTACTCCAGACACTACGAGCAGTACTTC. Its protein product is CASSYSYSRHYEQYF.

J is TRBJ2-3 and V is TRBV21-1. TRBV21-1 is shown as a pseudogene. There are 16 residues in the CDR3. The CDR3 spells CASSKGPLNWVRPQYF. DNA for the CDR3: TGTGCCAGCAGCAAAGGTCCACTTAACTGGGTTCGTCCGCAGTATTTT.

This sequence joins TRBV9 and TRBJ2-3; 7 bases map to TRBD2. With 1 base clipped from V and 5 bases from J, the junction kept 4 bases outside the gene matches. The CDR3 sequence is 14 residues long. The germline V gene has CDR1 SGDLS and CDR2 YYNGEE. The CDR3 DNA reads TGTGCCAGCAGCGTACAGCTAGCGGAAGATACGCAGTATTTT. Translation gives CASSVQLAEDTQYF.

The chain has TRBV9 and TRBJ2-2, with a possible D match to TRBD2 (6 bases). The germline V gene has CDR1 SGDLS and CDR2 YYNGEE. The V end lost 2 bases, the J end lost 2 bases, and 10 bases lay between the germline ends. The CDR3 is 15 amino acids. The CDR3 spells CASSVYGGNTGELFF. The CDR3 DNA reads TGTGCCAGCAGCGTTTACGGGGGAAACACCGGGGAGCTGTTTTTT.

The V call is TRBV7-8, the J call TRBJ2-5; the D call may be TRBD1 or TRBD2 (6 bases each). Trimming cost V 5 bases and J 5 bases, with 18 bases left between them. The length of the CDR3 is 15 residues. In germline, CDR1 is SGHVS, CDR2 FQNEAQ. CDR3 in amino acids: CASSHTGPGGETQYF. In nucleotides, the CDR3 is TGTGCCAGCAGCCACACCGGGCCCGGGGGCGAGACCCAGTACTTC.

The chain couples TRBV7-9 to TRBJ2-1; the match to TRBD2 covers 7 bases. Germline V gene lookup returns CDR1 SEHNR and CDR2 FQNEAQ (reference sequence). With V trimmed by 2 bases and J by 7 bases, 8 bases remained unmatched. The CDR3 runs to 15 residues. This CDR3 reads CASSLLGGLVNEQFF. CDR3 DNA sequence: TGTGCCAGCAGCTTACTGGGGGGGTTAGTAAATGAGCAGTTCTTC.

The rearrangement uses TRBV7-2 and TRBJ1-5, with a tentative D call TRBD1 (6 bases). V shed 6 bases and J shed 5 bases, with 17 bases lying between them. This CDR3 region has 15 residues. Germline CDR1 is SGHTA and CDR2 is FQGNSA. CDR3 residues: CASSYPTGTDQPQHF. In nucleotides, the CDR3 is TGTGCCAGCAGTTATCCAACAGGGACCGATCAGCCCCAGCATTTT.

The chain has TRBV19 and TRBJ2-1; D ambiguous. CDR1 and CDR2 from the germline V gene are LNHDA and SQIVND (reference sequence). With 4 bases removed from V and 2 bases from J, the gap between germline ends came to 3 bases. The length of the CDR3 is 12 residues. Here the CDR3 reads CASSTPYNEQFF. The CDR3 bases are TGTGCCAGTAGTACTCCCTACAATGAGCAGTTCTTC.

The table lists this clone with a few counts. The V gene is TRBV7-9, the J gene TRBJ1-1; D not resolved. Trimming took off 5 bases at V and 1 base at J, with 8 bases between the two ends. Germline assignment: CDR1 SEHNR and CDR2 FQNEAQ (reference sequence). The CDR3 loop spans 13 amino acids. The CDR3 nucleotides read TGTGCCAGCAGCACGCAACGGAACACTGAAGCTTTCTTT. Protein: CASSTQRNTEAFF. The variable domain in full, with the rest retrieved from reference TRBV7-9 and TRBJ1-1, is DTGVSQNPRHKITKRGQNVTFRCDPISEHNRLYWYRQTLGQGPEFLTYFQNEAQLEKSRLLSDRFSAERPKGSFSTLEIQRTEQGDSAMYLCASSTQRNTEAFFGQGTRLTVV.

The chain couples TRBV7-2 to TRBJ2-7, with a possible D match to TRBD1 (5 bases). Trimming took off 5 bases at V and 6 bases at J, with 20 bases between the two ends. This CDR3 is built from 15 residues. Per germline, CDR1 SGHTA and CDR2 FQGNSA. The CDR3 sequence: CASSTTGISTFEQYF. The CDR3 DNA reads TGTGCCAGCAGCACCACAGGAATATCGACCTTCGAGCAGTACTTC.

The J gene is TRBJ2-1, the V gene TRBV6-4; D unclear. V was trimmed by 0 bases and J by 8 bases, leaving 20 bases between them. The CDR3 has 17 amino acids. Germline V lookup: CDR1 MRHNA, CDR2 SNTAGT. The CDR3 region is CASSDSFVLGSGHEQFF. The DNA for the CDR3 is TGTGCCAGCAGTGACTCTTTCGTTCTCGGCTCGGGCCATGAGCAGTTCTTC.

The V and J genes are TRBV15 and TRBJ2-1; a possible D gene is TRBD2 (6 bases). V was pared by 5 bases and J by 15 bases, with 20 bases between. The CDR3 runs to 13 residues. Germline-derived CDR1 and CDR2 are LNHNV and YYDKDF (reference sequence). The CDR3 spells CATSPGPLGEVFF. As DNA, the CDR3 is TGTGCCACCAGCCCGGGACCTTTAGGGGAGGTGTTCTTC.

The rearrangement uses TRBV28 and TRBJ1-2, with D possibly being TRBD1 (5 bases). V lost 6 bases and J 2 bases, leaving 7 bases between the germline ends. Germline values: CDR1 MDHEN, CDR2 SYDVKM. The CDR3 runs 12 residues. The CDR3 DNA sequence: TGTGCCAGCAGACAGGAGAACTATGGCTACACCTTC. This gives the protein CASRQENYGYTF.

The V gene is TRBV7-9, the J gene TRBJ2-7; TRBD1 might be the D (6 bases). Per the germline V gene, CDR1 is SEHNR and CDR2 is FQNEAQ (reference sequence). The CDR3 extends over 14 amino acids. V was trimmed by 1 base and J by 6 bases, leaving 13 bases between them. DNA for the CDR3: TGTGCCAGCAGCTTAGTTGTAGGGGGAGCCGAGCAGTACTTC. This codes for CASSLVVGGAEQYF.

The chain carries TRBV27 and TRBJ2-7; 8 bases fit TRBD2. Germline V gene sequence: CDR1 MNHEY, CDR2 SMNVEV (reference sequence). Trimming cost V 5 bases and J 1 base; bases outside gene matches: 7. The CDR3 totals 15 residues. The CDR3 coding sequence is TGTGCCAGCAGTCTCGTAAGCGGGAGTTCCTACGAGCAGTACTTC. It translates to CASSLVSGSSYEQYF.

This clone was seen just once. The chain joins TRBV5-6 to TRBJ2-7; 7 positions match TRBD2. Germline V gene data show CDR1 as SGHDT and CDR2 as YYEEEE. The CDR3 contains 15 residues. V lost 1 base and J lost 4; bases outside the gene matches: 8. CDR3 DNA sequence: TGTGCCAGCAGCTTGCTCGCGGGAGCTAGATACGAGCAGTACTTC. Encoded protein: CASSLLAGARYEQYF. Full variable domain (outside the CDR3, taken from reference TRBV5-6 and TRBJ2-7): DAGVTQSPTHLIKTRGQQVTLRCSPKSGHDTVSWYQQALGQGPQFIFQYYEEEERQRGNFPDRFSGHQFPNYSSELNVNALLLGDSALYLCASSLLAGARYEQYFGPGTRLTVT.

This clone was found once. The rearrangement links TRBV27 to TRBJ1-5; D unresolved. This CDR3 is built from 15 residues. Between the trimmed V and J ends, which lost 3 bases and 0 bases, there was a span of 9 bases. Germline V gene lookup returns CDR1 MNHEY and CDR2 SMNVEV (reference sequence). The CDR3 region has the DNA TGTGCCAGCAGTTTTGGCGCGTATAGCAATCAGCCCCAGCATTTT. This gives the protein CASSFGAYSNQPQHF.

The CDR3 sequence is CASSQVRGRGLAEPREQFF. CDR3 nucleotides: TGTGCCAGCAGCCAAGTCCGAGGGCGGGGACTAGCGGAACCCCGCGAGCAGTTCTTC. The chain couples TRBV4-2 to TRBJ2-1; 11 bases agree with TRBD2. Germline lookup yields CDR1 LGHNA and CDR2 YNFKEQ. The CDR3 totals 19 residues. Trimming at V came to 1 base and at J to 10 bases, leaving 18 bases not matched to a gene.